These T cell receptor beta chains were read from a single sample in a study of T-cell reconstitution after alpha-beta-depleted transplantation in children. TCRdb re-called the PCR reads through MiXCR, storing one row per CDR3 protein. The data contain some 500,000 distinct CDR3 sequences, 15% to 20% of them singletons. This specimen was PBMCs from the stem cell graft donor, taken from the stem cell graft. All receptors derive from a human donor who donated a stem cell graft to a child with acute lymphoblastic leukemia. The CDR3 runs from the conserved cysteine through the conserved F or W. A D gene is named only where the DNA matches it firmly. Clone size appears in some rows only: once, few, many, or a class for an expanded clone.

j_gene: TRBJ2-1
v_gene: TRBV27
d_gene: TRBD1
abundance: once
CDR3aa: CASSRTGGLNEQFF
CDR3nt: TGTGCCAGCAGTCGGACAGGGGGCTTGAATGAGCAGTTCTTC

j_gene: TRBJ2-5
v_gene: TRBV29-1
d_gene: NA
abundance: NA
CDR3aa: CSVEETLETQYF
CDR3nt: TGCAGCGTTGAAGAAACGTTAGAGACCCAGTACTTC

j_gene: TRBJ1-1
v_gene: TRBV19
d_gene: NA
abundance: few
CDR3aa: CASRWEGDTEAFF
CDR3nt: TGTGCCAGTAGATGGGAAGGCGACACTGAAGCTTTCTTT

j_gene: TRBJ1-1
v_gene: TRBV20-1
d_gene: NA
abundance: few
CDR3aa: CSVSGGAITEAFF
CDR3nt: TGCAGTGTCTCCGGGGGAGCCATCACTGAAGCTTTCTTT

j_gene: TRBJ1-4
v_gene: TRBV15
d_gene: NA
abundance: NA
CDR3aa: CATSRDRQGEKLFF
CDR3nt: TGTGCCACCAGCAGAGATCGGCAGGGTGAAAAACTGTTTTTT

j_gene: TRBJ1-3
v_gene: TRBV12-3/TRBV12-4
d_gene: TRBD1
abundance: few
CDR3aa: CASSLATGAGNTIYF
CDR3nt: TGTGCCAGCAGTTTAGCGACAGGGGCTGGAAACACCATATATTTT

j_gene: TRBJ2-2
v_gene: TRBV7-9
d_gene: NA
abundance: NA
CDR3aa: CASSPGTNPGELFF
CDR3nt: TGTGCCAGCAGCCCCGGGACAAACCCCGGGGAGCTGTTTTTT

j_gene: TRBJ2-2
v_gene: TRBV6-4
d_gene: NA
abundance: many
CDR3aa: CASSETNTGELFF
CDR3nt: TGTGCCAGCAGTGAAACGAACACCGGGGAGCTGTTTTTT

j_gene: TRBJ2-1
v_gene: TRBV6-5
d_gene: NA
abundance: few
CDR3aa: CASSSQGAYNEQFF
CDR3nt: TGTGCCAGCAGTTCCCAGGGAGCCTACAATGAGCAGTTCTTC

j_gene: TRBJ2-2
v_gene: TRBV7-3
d_gene: NA
abundance: many
CDR3aa: CASSPITGTSGELFF
CDR3nt: TGTGCCAGCAGCCCGATCACCGGGACATCCGGGGAGCTGTTTTTT

j_gene: TRBJ2-7
v_gene: TRBV7-9
d_gene: TRBD2
abundance: few
CDR3aa: CASSSGLAGGSSYEQYF
CDR3nt: TGTGCCAGCAGCTCCGGTCTAGCGGGAGGCAGCTCCTACGAGCAGTACTTC

j_gene: TRBJ2-7
v_gene: TRBV12-3/TRBV12-4
d_gene: TRBD1
abundance: few
CDR3aa: CASSSFAGTVYEQYF
CDR3nt: TGTGCCAGCAGTTCCTTTGCCGGGACAGTGTACGAGCAGTACTTC

j_gene: TRBJ2-7
v_gene: TRBV7-6
d_gene: TRBD2
abundance: NA
CDR3aa: CASSLIAGGNSYEQYF
CDR3nt: TGTGCCAGCAGCTTAATAGCGGGGGGTAACTCCTACGAGCAGTACTTC

j_gene: TRBJ2-1
v_gene: TRBV9
d_gene: NA
abundance: NA
CDR3aa: CASSERGGVSYNEQFF
CDR3nt: TGTGCCAGCAGCGAAAGGGGTGGGGTCTCCTACAATGAGCAGTTCTTC

j_gene: TRBJ1-6
v_gene: TRBV20-1
d_gene: NA
abundance: NA
CDR3aa: CSARYRRELDSPLHF
CDR3nt: TGCAGTGCTAGATATCGCCGGGAACTTGATTCACCCCTCCACTTT

j_gene: TRBJ2-3
v_gene: TRBV2
d_gene: TRBD2
abundance: NA
CDR3aa: CASSEALQGLAGAKHTQYF
CDR3nt: TGTGCCAGCAGTGAAGCGCTTCAGGGACTAGCGGGAGCTAAACATACGCAGTATTTT

j_gene: TRBJ2-7
v_gene: TRBV5-1
d_gene: NA
abundance: NA
CDR3aa: CASRLLPGEQYF
CDR3nt: TGCGCCAGCAGACTCCTACCGGGCGAGCAGTACTTC

j_gene: TRBJ1-5
v_gene: TRBV18
d_gene: NA
abundance: few
CDR3aa: CASSPHPAQPQHF
CDR3nt: TGTGCCAGCTCACCACACCCGGCACAGCCCCAGCATTTT

j_gene: TRBJ1-1
v_gene: TRBV7-6
d_gene: NA
abundance: NA
CDR3aa: CASAQGTEAFF
CDR3nt: TGTGCCAGCGCGCAGGGAACTGAAGCTTTCTTT

j_gene: TRBJ2-1
v_gene: TRBV27
d_gene: NA
abundance: NA
CDR3aa: CAISSPWVYNEQFF
CDR3nt: TGTGCCATCAGTTCTCCCTGGGTCTACAATGAGCAGTTCTTC

j_gene: TRBJ2-1
v_gene: TRBV6-5
d_gene: NA
abundance: NA
CDR3aa: CASSYAVYNEQFF
CDR3nt: TGTGCCAGCAGTTACGCAGTTTACAATGAGCAGTTCTTC

j_gene: TRBJ2-1
v_gene: TRBV5-1
d_gene: NA
abundance: few
CDR3aa: CASSLRRGASNEQFF
CDR3nt: TGCGCCAGCAGCTTGCGTAGGGGTGCGTCAAATGAGCAGTTCTTC

j_gene: TRBJ1-5
v_gene: TRBV25-1
d_gene: NA
abundance: few
CDR3aa: CASGTIESSNQPQHF
CDR3nt: TGTGCCAGCGGTACTATCGAGAGTAGCAATCAGCCCCAGCATTTT

j_gene: TRBJ2-6
v_gene: TRBV19
d_gene: NA
abundance: NA
CDR3aa: CASSPPGSGANVLTF
CDR3nt: TGTGCCAGTAGTCCCCCCGGCTCTGGGGCCAACGTCCTGACTTTC

j_gene: TRBJ2-3
v_gene: TRBV24-1
d_gene: NA
abundance: NA
CDR3aa: CATSDLGGYAADTQYF
CDR3nt: TGTGCCACCAGTGATTTGGGCGGCTATGCGGCAGATACGCAGTATTTT

j_gene: TRBJ2-1
v_gene: TRBV7-3
d_gene: NA
abundance: once
CDR3aa: CASSPSGTPSYNEQFF
CDR3nt: TGTGCCAGCAGCCCTTCCGGGACTCCTTCCTACAATGAGCAGTTCTTC

j_gene: TRBJ1-6
v_gene: TRBV7-9
d_gene: NA
abundance: few
CDR3aa: CASSGLGSPLHF
CDR3nt: TGTGCCAGCAGCGGACTCGGTTCACCCCTCCACTTT

j_gene: TRBJ2-7
v_gene: TRBV11-2
d_gene: TRBD2
abundance: few
CDR3aa: CASSLTGLAVEQYF
CDR3nt: TGTGCCAGCAGCTTAACTGGACTAGCGGTTGAGCAGTACTTC

j_gene: TRBJ2-1
v_gene: TRBV27
d_gene: TRBD2
abundance: few
CDR3aa: CASSPRLAGFNEQFF
CDR3nt: TGTGCCAGCAGTCCCCGACTAGCGGGATTCAATGAGCAGTTCTTC

j_gene: TRBJ2-7
v_gene: TRBV7-6
d_gene: TRBD1
abundance: NA
CDR3aa: CASSFQPGQGGYEQYF
CDR3nt: TGTGCCAGCAGCTTCCAACCGGGACAGGGGGGCTACGAGCAGTACTTC

j_gene: TRBJ2-7
v_gene: TRBV28
d_gene: TRBD1
abundance: NA
CDR3aa: CASSFLQGRGDEQYF
CDR3nt: TGTGCCAGCAGTTTTTTACAGGGGCGAGGCGACGAGCAGTACTTC

j_gene: TRBJ2-3
v_gene: TRBV28
d_gene: NA
abundance: few
CDR3aa: CASSPIPGNTQYF
CDR3nt: TGTGCCAGCAGTCCCATCCCTGGGAATACGCAGTATTTT

j_gene: TRBJ1-1
v_gene: TRBV10-3
d_gene: NA
abundance: NA
CDR3aa: CAIASLRGSTEAFF
CDR3nt: TGTGCCATCGCTTCACTGAGGGGGAGCACTGAAGCTTTCTTT

j_gene: TRBJ2-5
v_gene: TRBV13
d_gene: TRBD1
abundance: NA
CDR3aa: CASSLGQGASQETQYF
CDR3nt: TGTGCCAGCAGCTTGGGACAGGGGGCTAGTCAAGAGACCCAGTACTTC

j_gene: TRBJ2-5
v_gene: TRBV5-6
d_gene: NA
abundance: few
CDR3aa: CASSPVDQETQYF
CDR3nt: TGTGCCAGCAGCCCCGTTGACCAAGAGACCCAGTACTTC

j_gene: TRBJ2-1
v_gene: TRBV12-3/TRBV12-4
d_gene: TRBD2
abundance: few
CDR3aa: CASSYRGLARDEQFF
CDR3nt: TGTGCCAGCAGTTACAGGGGACTAGCGCGCGATGAGCAGTTCTTC

j_gene: TRBJ2-7
v_gene: TRBV12-3/TRBV12-4
d_gene: TRBD1
abundance: few
CDR3aa: CASSLPDRDEQYF
CDR3nt: TGTGCCAGCAGTTTACCCGACAGGGACGAGCAGTACTTC

j_gene: TRBJ2-1
v_gene: TRBV9
d_gene: NA
abundance: NA
CDR3aa: CASSDNRGAGDNEQFF
CDR3nt: TGTGCCAGCAGCGACAACAGGGGCGCGGGGGACAATGAGCAGTTCTTC

j_gene: TRBJ2-1
v_gene: TRBV11-1
d_gene: NA
abundance: few
CDR3aa: CASSRSPGDRRDEQFF
CDR3nt: TGTGCCAGCAGCCGATCTCCAGGGGACCGCCGGGATGAGCAGTTCTTC

j_gene: TRBJ2-5
v_gene: TRBV10-1
d_gene: NA
abundance: NA
CDR3aa: CASSSGLYQETQYF
CDR3nt: TGCGCCAGCAGTTCTGGACTGTACCAAGAGACCCAGTACTTC